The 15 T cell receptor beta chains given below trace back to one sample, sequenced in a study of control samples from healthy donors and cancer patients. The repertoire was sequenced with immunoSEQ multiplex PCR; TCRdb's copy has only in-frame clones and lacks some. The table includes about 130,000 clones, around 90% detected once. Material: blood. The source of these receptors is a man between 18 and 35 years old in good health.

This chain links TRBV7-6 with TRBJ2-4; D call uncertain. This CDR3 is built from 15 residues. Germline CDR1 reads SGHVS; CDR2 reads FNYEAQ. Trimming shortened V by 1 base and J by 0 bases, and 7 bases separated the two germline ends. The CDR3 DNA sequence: TGTGCCAGCAGCTTAGGCGTACTAGCCAAAAACATTCAGTACTTC. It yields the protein CASSLGVLAKNIQYF. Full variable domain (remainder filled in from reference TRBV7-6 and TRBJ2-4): GAGVSQSPRYKVTKRGQDVALRCDPISGHVSLYWYRQALGQGPEFLTYFNYEAQQDKSGLPNDRFSAERPEGSISTLTIQRTEQRDSAMYRCASSLGVLAKNIQYFGAGTRLSVL.

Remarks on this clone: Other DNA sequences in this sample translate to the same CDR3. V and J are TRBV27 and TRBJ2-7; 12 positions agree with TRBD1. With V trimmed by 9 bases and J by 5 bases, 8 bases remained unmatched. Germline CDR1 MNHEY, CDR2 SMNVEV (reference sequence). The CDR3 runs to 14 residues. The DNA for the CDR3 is TGTGCCAGTAGAACGGGACAGGGGGCCCACGAGCAGTACTTC. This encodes CASRTGQGAHEQYF.

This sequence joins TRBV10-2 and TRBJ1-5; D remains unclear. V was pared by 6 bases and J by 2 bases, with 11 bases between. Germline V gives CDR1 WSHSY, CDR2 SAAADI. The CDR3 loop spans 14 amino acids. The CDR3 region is CASSPEVGNQPQHF. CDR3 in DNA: TGCGCCAGCAGCCCCGAAGTGGGCAATCAGCCCCAGCATTTT.

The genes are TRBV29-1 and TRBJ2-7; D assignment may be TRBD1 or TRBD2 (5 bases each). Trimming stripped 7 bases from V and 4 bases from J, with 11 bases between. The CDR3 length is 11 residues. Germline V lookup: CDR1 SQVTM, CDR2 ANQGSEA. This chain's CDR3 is CSAQEGYEQYF. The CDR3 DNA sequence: TGCAGCGCCCAAGAGGGGTACGAGCAGTACTTC.

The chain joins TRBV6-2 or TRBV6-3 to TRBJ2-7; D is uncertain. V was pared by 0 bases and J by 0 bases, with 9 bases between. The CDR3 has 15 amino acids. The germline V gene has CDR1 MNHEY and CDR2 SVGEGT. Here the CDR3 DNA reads TGTGCCAGCAGTTACTCTCCGACTTACTCCTACGAGCAGTACGTC. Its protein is CASSYSPTYSYEQYV.

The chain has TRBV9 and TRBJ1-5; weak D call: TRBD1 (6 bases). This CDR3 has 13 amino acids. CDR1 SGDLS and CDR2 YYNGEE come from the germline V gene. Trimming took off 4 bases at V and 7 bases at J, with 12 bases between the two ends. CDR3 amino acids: CASSQGGGQPQHF. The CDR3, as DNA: TGTGCCAGCAGCCAAGGAGGGGGACAGCCCCAGCATTTT.

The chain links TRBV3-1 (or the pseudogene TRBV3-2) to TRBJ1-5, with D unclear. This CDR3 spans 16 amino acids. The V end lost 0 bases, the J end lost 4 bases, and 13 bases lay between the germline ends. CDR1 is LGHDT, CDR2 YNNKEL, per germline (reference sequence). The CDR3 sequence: CASSQEPFNMNQPQHF. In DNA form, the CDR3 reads TGTGCCAGCAGCCAAGAACCGTTTAATATGAATCAGCCCCAGCATTTT.

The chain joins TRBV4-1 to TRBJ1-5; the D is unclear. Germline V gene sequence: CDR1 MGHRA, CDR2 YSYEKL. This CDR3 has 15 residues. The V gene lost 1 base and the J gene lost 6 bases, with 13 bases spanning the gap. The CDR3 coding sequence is TGCGCCAGCAGCCAAGGGGGAGGGTTTGCTCAGCCCCAGCATTTT. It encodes CASSQGGGFAQPQHF.

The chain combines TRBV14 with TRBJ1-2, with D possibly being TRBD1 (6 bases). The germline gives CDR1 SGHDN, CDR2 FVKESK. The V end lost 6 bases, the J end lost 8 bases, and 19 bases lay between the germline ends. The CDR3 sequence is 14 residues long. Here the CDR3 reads CASSRTATGGGYTF. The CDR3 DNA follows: TGTGCCAGCAGTCGGACAGCCACCGGGGGGGGCTACACCTTC.

CDR3 in DNA: TGTGCCAGCAGGCTTAGCGGGGGGGCCAACAATGAGCAGTTCTTC. Its protein product is CASRLSGGANNEQFF. The chain joins TRBV7-6 to TRBJ2-1; 11 bases fit TRBD2. V lost 6 bases, J lost 5 bases, and 6 bases stayed unmatched. The CDR3 runs 15 residues. Germline V gene sequence: CDR1 SGHVS, CDR2 FNYEAQ. The full variable domain, in which reference TRBV7-6 and TRBJ2-1 provide the parts outside the CDR3, is GAGVSQSPRYKVTKRGQDVALRCDPISGHVSLYWYRQALGQGPEFLTYFNYEAQQDKSGLPNDRFSAERPEGSISTLTIQRTEQRDSAMYRCASRLSGGANNEQFFGPGTRLTVL.

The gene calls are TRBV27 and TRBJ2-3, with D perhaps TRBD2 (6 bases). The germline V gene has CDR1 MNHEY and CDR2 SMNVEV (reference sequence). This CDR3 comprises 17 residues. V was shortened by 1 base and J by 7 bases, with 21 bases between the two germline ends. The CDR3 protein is CASSLLVPTGARNTQYF. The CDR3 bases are TGTGCCAGCAGTTTATTGGTCCCTACGGGAGCTAGAAATACGCAGTATTTT.

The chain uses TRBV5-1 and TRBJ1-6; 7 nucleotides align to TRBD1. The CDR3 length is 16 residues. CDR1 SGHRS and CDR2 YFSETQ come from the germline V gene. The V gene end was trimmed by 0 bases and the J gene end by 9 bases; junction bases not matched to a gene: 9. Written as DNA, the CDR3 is TGCGCCAGCAGCTTGGAGGCGAACAGGGGTAGTTCACCCCTCCACTTT. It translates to CASSLEANRGSSPLHF.

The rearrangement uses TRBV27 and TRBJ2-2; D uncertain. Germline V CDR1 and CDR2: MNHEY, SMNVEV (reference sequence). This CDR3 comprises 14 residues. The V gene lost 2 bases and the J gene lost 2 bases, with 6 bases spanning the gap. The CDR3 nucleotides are TGTGCCAGCAGTTTAGTACACAACACCGGGGAGCTGTTTTTT. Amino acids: CASSLVHNTGELFF.

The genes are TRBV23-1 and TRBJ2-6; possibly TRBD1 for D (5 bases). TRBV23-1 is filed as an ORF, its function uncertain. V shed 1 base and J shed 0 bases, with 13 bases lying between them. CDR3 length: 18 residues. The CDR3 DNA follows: TGCGCCAGCAGTCAATTTAGGGGATCGGGCTCTGGGGCCAACGTCCTGACTTTC. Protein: CASSQFRGSGSGANVLTF.

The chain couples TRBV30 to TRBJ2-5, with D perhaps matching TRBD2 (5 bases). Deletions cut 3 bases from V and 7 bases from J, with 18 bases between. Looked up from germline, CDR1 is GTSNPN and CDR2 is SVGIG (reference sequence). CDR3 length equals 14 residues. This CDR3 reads CAWSSPNTRGTQYF. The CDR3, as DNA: TGTGCCTGGAGCTCACCTAATACTCGGGGGACCCAGTACTTC.